A single sample is the source of the 10 T cell receptor beta chains below, sequenced in a study of T cells after yellow fever vaccination. TCRdb processed the 5' RACE reads anew with MiXCR; each CDR3 protein has one entry. Counted here are about 42,000 distinct CDR3 sequences, around 6.4% occurring once; the ten biggest clones make up more than 9%. The material sequenced was PBMCs, either bulk or a sorted T-cell subset (CD4+, CD8+, memory, or dextramer-sorted; not recorded which), taken 45 days after the yellow fever booster vaccination. The receptors derive from a man aged 25-45 years who received the YFV17D yellow fever vaccine.

Ten or more counts support this clonotype. The chain uses TRBV20-1 and TRBJ2-1, with D unresolved. V was shortened by 5 bases and J by 7 bases, with 18 bases between the two germline ends. The CDR3 contains 14 residues. Per germline, CDR1 DFQATT and CDR2 SNEGSKA (reference sequence). Here the CDR3 reads CSAQRAPTLNEQFF. CDR3 DNA: TGCAGTGCTCAACGGGCCCCCACGCTTAATGAGCAGTTCTTC.

There are a few counts of this clonotype. The chain uses TRBV6-1 and TRBJ2-5, with D perhaps assigned TRBD1 or TRBD2 (5 bases each). The CDR3 extends over 15 amino acids. Germline V gives CDR1 MNHNS, CDR2 SASEGT. The V and J ends lost 6 bases and 5 bases respectively, with 19 bases between them. Here the CDR3 reads CASRTDRTWGETQYF. CDR3 DNA: TGTGCCAGCAGGACAGACAGAACCTGGGGGGAGACCCAGTACTTC.

This clonotype showed up many times. The chain has TRBV5-1 and TRBJ2-1; 8 nucleotides line up with TRBD2. Unmatched junction bases numbered 8, after V lost 0 bases and J lost 9 bases. From germline, CDR1 is SGHRS and CDR2 YFSETQ. CDR3 length equals 15 residues. DNA for the CDR3: TGCGCCAGCAGCTTGGATTCGGGAGGGCAGAGTGAGCAGTTCTTC. Its translation is CASSLDSGGQSEQFF.

This clonotype was picked up a small number of times. The chain carries TRBV7-9 and TRBJ1-5; no clear D. There are 13 residues in the CDR3. Germline V CDR1 and CDR2: SEHNR, FQNEAQ (reference sequence). V lost 2 bases to trimming and J lost 5 bases, with 7 bases between them. CDR3 amino acids: CASSLLVDQPQHF. In DNA, the CDR3 is TGTGCCAGCAGCTTACTGGTGGATCAGCCCCAGCATTTT.

This clonotype was counted many times. CDR3 DNA: TGCAGTGCTAGCCCAGCGGGAGGGCCGGCCAATGAGCAGTTCTTC. Its translation is CSASPAGGPANEQFF. V and J are TRBV20-1 and TRBJ2-1; TRBD2 matches at 10 bases. The germline CDR1 and CDR2 sequences are DFQATT and SNEGSKA (reference sequence). The J segment lost 6 bases and the V segment lost 3 bases, leaving 8 bases of the junction unmatched. This CDR3 is built from 15 residues.

This rearrangement joins TRBV5-4 to TRBJ2-3, with D perhaps TRBD1 or TRBD2 (5 bases each). Trimming cost V 3 bases and J 6 bases, with 23 bases left between them. CDR3 size: 17 residues. Germline V gene sequence: CDR1 SGHNT, CDR2 YYREEE (reference sequence). The CDR3 is CASSSRNRGEIGDTQYF. The DNA for the CDR3 is TGTGCCAGCAGCTCCCGGAACCGGGGCGAAATAGGGGATACGCAGTATTTT. The full variable domain, with the rest looked up from reference TRBV5-4 and TRBJ2-3, is ETGVTQSPTHLIKTRGQQVTLRCSSQSGHNTVSWYQQALGQGPQFIFQYYREEENGRGNFPPRFSGLQFPNYSSELNVNALELDDSALYLCASSSRNRGEIGDTQYFGPGTRLTVL.

This clonotype was recorded many times. The chain couples TRBV10-1 to TRBJ1-5; D gene unclear. The germline V gene encodes CDR1 WNHNN and CDR2 SYGVQD (reference sequence). The CDR3 runs 13 residues. The V gene lost 0 bases and the J gene lost 8 bases, with 8 bases spanning the gap. For the CDR3, the DNA is TGCGCCAGCAGTGAGTCCTGGAGGAAGCCCCAGCATTTT. Encoded protein: CASSESWRKPQHF.

This clonotype has at least ten counts. The chain has TRBV19 and TRBJ2-3, with 10 positions matching TRBD2. Germline-derived CDR1 and CDR2 are LNHDA and SQIVND (reference sequence). This CDR3 spans 15 amino acids. The junction had 6 bases not matched to a gene; V was cut back by 5 bases and J by 4 bases. The CDR3 sequence is CASSHLAGDADTQYF. In DNA, the CDR3 is TGTGCCAGTAGTCACCTAGCGGGAGACGCAGATACGCAGTATTTT.

This chain uses TRBV6-2 or TRBV6-3 with TRBJ2-3; D ambiguous. V dropped 8 bases and J dropped 0 bases, with 21 bases sitting between them. CDR3 length: 17 amino acids. Germline assignment: CDR1 MNHEY and CDR2 SVGEGT. CDR3 coding DNA: TGTGCCAGCTCCCCCGAACTTTTGTTAGGGAGCACAGATACGCAGTATTTT. This sequence encodes CASSPELLLGSTDTQYF.

V gene TRBV7-9 combines with J gene TRBJ2-1; TRBD1 agrees at 9 bases. From germline, CDR1 is SEHNR and CDR2 FQNEAQ (reference sequence). The CDR3 runs to 15 residues. Trimming cost V 5 bases and J 6 bases; bases outside gene matches: 8. The CDR3: CASSVPGQGGNEQFF. In DNA form, the CDR3 reads TGTGCCAGCAGCGTACCGGGACAGGGTGGCAATGAGCAGTTCTTC. The complete variable domain, with remaining parts taken from reference TRBV7-9 and TRBJ2-1, reads DTGVSQNPRHKITKRGQNVTFRCDPISEHNRLYWYRQTLGQGPEFLTYFQNEAQLEKSRLLSDRFSAERPKGSFSTLEIQRTEQGDSAMYLCASSVPGQGGNEQFFGPGTRLTVL.